This entry is about one T cell receptor beta chain. Its antigen is not known. TCRdb keeps only in-frame clones here, not all; method: immunoSEQ multiplex PCR. The sample has around 50,000 clones, approximately 89% seen once. Recipients received nonmyeloablative bone marrow transplants from related graft donors, with transient mixed chimerism. Unstimulated Tregs (CD4+CD25+CD127-) and CD4+CD25- non-Tregs were sorted from PBMCs. This sample is part of a study of Tregs in tolerant kidney transplant recipients. V lost 1 base, J lost 3 bases, and 7 bases stayed unmatched. In germline, CDR1 is LGHNA, CDR2 YNFKEQ. The CDR3 sequence is 16 residues long. Study results and caveats: Validation in larger populations is needed because few patients were studied. Donor-specific Treg expansion exceeded global Treg expansion in tolerant patients, suggesting antigen drive.

The source material was CD8+ T cells from blood (PBMCs), sampled 12 months after the transplant. The origin of this receptor is a human patient who received a combined kidney and bone marrow transplant. Part of the T cells may come from the graft donor. The chain recombines TRBV4-2 with TRBJ1-2; TRBD1 matches 8 bases. The CDR3 spells CASSQGIDRGDYGYTF. CDR3 sequence (DNA): TGTGCCAGCAGCCAAGGTATTGACAGGGGTGACTATGGCTACACCTTC.